These T cell receptor beta chains were read from a single sample in a study of technical replicates of blood from four donors. Sequencing was performed with immunoSEQ multiplex PCR; in TCRdb, only in-frame clones are kept and a portion is missing. The sample records 75,000 to 100,000 clones, just under 95% being singletons. Sequenced: T cells isolated from PBMCs. The receptor set was obtained from a human donor in good health. The CDR3 runs from the conserved cysteine through the conserved F or W. The D gene is left open where the match is weak. Rows give clone size only sometimes, using once, few, many, or a class for an expanded clone.

v_call: TRBV27; j_call: TRBJ1-1; clone_size: once; d_call: -; cdr3_nt: TGTGCCAGCAGTCTAACAAGAGAGGGAATGAACACTGAAGCTTTCTTT; cdr3_aa: CASSLTREGMNTEAFF
v_call: TRBV30; j_call: TRBJ2-2; clone_size: -; d_call: TRBD2; cdr3_nt: TGTGCCTGGAGAGAACTAGCGGGAGTAACCGGGGAGCTGTTTTTT; cdr3_aa: CAWRELAGVTGELFF
v_call: TRBV9; j_call: TRBJ2-7; clone_size: -; d_call: -; cdr3_nt: TGTGCCAGCAGCGTCAGTTCGTTGGACGAGCAGTACTTC; cdr3_aa: CASSVSSLDEQYF
v_call: TRBV6-1; j_call: TRBJ1-4; clone_size: -; d_call: -; cdr3_nt: TGTGCCAGCAGTGAATTTTCTCTAATAGGGGGTGGAAAACTGTTTTTT; cdr3_aa: CASSEFSLIGGGKLFF
v_call: TRBV27; j_call: TRBJ2-3; clone_size: -; d_call: TRBD1; cdr3_nt: TGTGCCAGCAGTTTTGGGTCAGGGGGTATTGATACGCAGTATTTT; cdr3_aa: CASSFGSGGIDTQYF
v_call: TRBV12-5; j_call: TRBJ2-7; clone_size: once; d_call: -; cdr3_nt: TGTGCTAGTGGTTTATATGGGAGCGACGAGCAGTACTTC; cdr3_aa: CASGLYGSDEQYF
v_call: TRBV4-1; j_call: TRBJ2-5; clone_size: -; d_call: -; cdr3_nt: TGCGCCAGCAGCCAATTCGTTCGGGTTGAGACCCAGTACTTC; cdr3_aa: CASSQFVRVETQYF
v_call: TRBV28; j_call: TRBJ2-3; clone_size: -; d_call: -; cdr3_nt: TGTGCCAGTTGCGGCCTACGGGGCACAGATACGCAGTATTTT; cdr3_aa: CASCGLRGTDTQYF
v_call: TRBV5-1; j_call: TRBJ1-1; clone_size: once; d_call: TRBD1; cdr3_nt: TGCGCCAGCAGCTTTGGCAGGGGGCAGGGCACTGAAGCTTTCTTT; cdr3_aa: CASSFGRGQGTEAFF
v_call: TRBV5-1; j_call: TRBJ2-7; clone_size: -; d_call: TRBD2; cdr3_nt: TGCGCCAGCAGCCTAGAGCGGGAGGACAACGAGCAGTACTTC; cdr3_aa: CASSLEREDNEQYF
v_call: TRBV30; j_call: TRBJ1-5; clone_size: -; d_call: -; cdr3_nt: TGTGCCTGGGCCGAGGCCTTCAATCAGCCCCAGCATTTT; cdr3_aa: CAWAEAFNQPQHF
v_call: TRBV15; j_call: TRBJ1-4; clone_size: -; d_call: -; cdr3_nt: TGTGCCACCAGCTATACAGGGCTTTCTGAAAAACTGTTTTTT; cdr3_aa: CATSYTGLSEKLFF
v_call: TRBV28; j_call: TRBJ1-1; clone_size: -; d_call: TRBD1; cdr3_nt: TGTGCCAGCAGGGATGACAGGGGTTGGAACACTGAAGCTTTCTTT; cdr3_aa: CASRDDRGWNTEAFF
v_call: TRBV10-3; j_call: TRBJ2-5; clone_size: -; d_call: TRBD2; cdr3_nt: TGTGCCATCAGTGGGGGAGGGGACTCGGAGACCCAGTACTTC; cdr3_aa: CAISGGGDSETQYF
v_call: TRBV27; j_call: TRBJ2-7; clone_size: -; d_call: -; cdr3_nt: TGTGCCAGCAGTTTATCCAGGGCCAACGAGCAGTACTTC; cdr3_aa: CASSLSRANEQYF
v_call: TRBV27; j_call: TRBJ2-2; clone_size: -; d_call: TRBD2; cdr3_nt: TGTGCCAGCAGTAACTTACTAGCGGGAGTCCCCGGGGAGCTGTTTTTT; cdr3_aa: CASSNLLAGVPGELFF
v_call: TRBV19; j_call: TRBJ2-1; clone_size: -; d_call: TRBD2; cdr3_nt: TGTGCCAGTAGTACTGTAGCGGGTAGCTACAATGAGCAGTTCTTC; cdr3_aa: CASSTVAGSYNEQFF